The rows below give T cell receptor beta chains drawn from one sample of a study of blood T cell repertoires in COVID-19. Assay used: immunoSEQ multiplex PCR; TCRdb lists only in-frame clones, some missing. The repertoire holds a few hundred thousand clones, with 80% as singletons. The source material was PBMCs or T cells enriched from blood (not recorded which). The receptors here all came from a man aged 25 to 45 with acute COVID-19. CDR3s include the opening cysteine and the closing phenylalanine or tryptophan. Fields, in order: clone size, V gene, D gene, J gene, CDR3 DNA, CDR3 protein. A D gene is named only where the DNA matches it firmly. A clone size is listed for some rows: how often the clone was seen (once, few, many), or a class if it is expanded.

>.|TRBV7-6|TRBD1|TRBJ2-2
TGTGCCAGCAGCCCCTGGACAGGGTCGACCACCGGGGAGCTGTTTTTT
CASSPWTGSTTGELFF
>once|TRBV27|.|TRBJ2-3
TGTGCCAGCAGTTTAGGCCTAGCGCCAGATACGCAGTATTTT
CASSLGLAPDTQYF
>.|TRBV24-1|.|TRBJ2-1
TGTGCCACCAGTGATTTAAACGGGAATGAGCAGTTCTTC
CATSDLNGNEQFF
>.|TRBV30|TRBD2|TRBJ2-5
TGTGCCTGGAAACTAGCGGGGGGCTGGGAGACCCAGTACTTC
CAWKLAGGWETQYF
>.|TRBV15|TRBD1|TRBJ1-1
TGTGCCGTCTCCGGGACAGGGTGGGGCACTGAAGCTTTCTTT
CAVSGTGWGTEAFF
>.|TRBV28|.|TRBJ2-2
TGTGCCAGCAGTCCTGCCACCGGGCTCGGGATAGGGGAGCTGTTTTTT
CASSPATGLGIGELFF
>.|TRBV25-1|.|TRBJ1-1
TGTGCCAGCAGGAGGGCTCTACAAGCTTTCTTT
CASRRALQAFF
>.|TRBV5-1|.|TRBJ1-1
TGCGCCAGCCGATGGACAGAACTGAACACTGAAGCTTTCTTT
CASRWTELNTEAFF
>.|TRBV7-3|.|TRBJ2-7
TGTGCCAGCAGCTTAAGTCCCAGCGGACTTCGGGAGCAGTACTTC
CASSLSPSGLREQYF
>.|TRBV3-1/TRBV3-2|.|TRBJ1-1
TGTGCCAGCAACAGGGTTTATGGGACTGAAGCTTTCTTT
CASNRVYGTEAFF
>.|TRBV6-2/TRBV6-3|TRBD2|TRBJ2-3
TGTGCCAGCAGTTTCTTCGGGACTAGTGTGAGCACAGATACGCAGTATTTT
CASSFFGTSVSTDTQYF
>.|TRBV25-1|TRBD1|TRBJ1-6
TGTGCCAGCGGCCGGGACAGTGATTCACCCCTCCACTTT
CASGRDSDSPLHF
>once|TRBV5-1|.|TRBJ2-3
TGCGCCAGCAGCCCCGGGACTGTCACAGATACGCAGTATTTT
CASSPGTVTDTQYF
>.|TRBV27|.|TRBJ1-5
TGTGCCAGCAGTTTCGGGGGATTCGATAGCAATCAGCCCCAGCATTTT
CASSFGGFDSNQPQHF
>few|TRBV3-1/TRBV3-2|TRBD1|TRBJ1-6
TGTGCCAGCAGCCCGACAGGGCTAAATAATTCACCCCTCCACTTT
CASSPTGLNNSPLHF
>.|TRBV6-5|TRBD2|TRBJ2-1
TGTGCCAGCAATCAGCGGGGGGGCGGTGAGCAGTTCTTC
CASNQRGGGEQFF
>.|TRBV30|.|TRBJ1-3
TGTGCCTGGCACGAGGGTTCCATATATTTT
CAWHEGSIYF
>once|TRBV6-5|.|TRBJ1-2
TGTGCCAGCAGTTACTCGGTGCAGGGTAGGGATGGCTACACCTTC
CASSYSVQGRDGYTF
>.|TRBV3-1/TRBV3-2|TRBD2|TRBJ2-3
TGTGCCAGCAGCCTTAGCGGGGGGGCGTTTAGCACAGATACGCAGTATTTT
CASSLSGGAFSTDTQYF
>.|TRBV6-5|.|TRBJ1-4
TGTGCCAGCAGTTACTTGGGGGCCGTTAATGAAAAACTGTTTTTT
CASSYLGAVNEKLFF
>.|TRBV9|TRBD2|TRBJ2-3
TGTGCCAGCAGCGTAACTAGCGGGGGGACTAGCACAGATACGCAGTATTTT
CASSVTSGGTSTDTQYF
>.|TRBV27|TRBD1|TRBJ1-5
TGTGCCAGCAGTCCGGACAGGGGCAATCAGCCCCAGCATTTT
CASSPDRGNQPQHF
>.|TRBV6-5|.|TRBJ2-3
TGTGCCAGCAAGCGAGACCGGGGCACAGATACGCAGTATTTT
CASKRDRGTDTQYF
>.|TRBV12-5|TRBD1|TRBJ2-7
TGTGCTAGTGGTTGGGGGACAGAAACCTCCGAGCAGTACTTC
CASGWGTETSEQYF
>.|TRBV29-1|TRBD1|TRBJ1-2
TGCAGCGTTGAAATCGGACAGGATTGGGGCTACACCTTC
CSVEIGQDWGYTF
>.|TRBV12-3/TRBV12-4|.|TRBJ2-3
TGTGCCAGTACCTTTCCGGGGTCGGATACGCAGTATTTT
CASTFPGSDTQYF
>.|TRBV2|.|TRBJ2-5
TGTGCCACCGCAGGGCCTCCGGAGACCCAGTACTTC
CATAGPPETQYF
>.|TRBV5-1|TRBD1|TRBJ2-2
TGCGCCAGCAGCTTGGCCGTAGGACAGGGAGACACCGGGGAGCTGTTTTTT
CASSLAVGQGDTGELFF
>.|TRBV5-1|TRBD1|TRBJ1-6
TGCGCCAGCAGCTTGGGAGGCAGGGGGTCTAATTCACCCCTCCACTTT
CASSLGGRGSNSPLHF
>once|TRBV19|.|TRBJ2-1
TGTGCCAGTAGACTTCGGGACTCGAGCTCCTACAATGAGCAGTTCTTC
CASRLRDSSSYNEQFF
>.|TRBV15|TRBD1|TRBJ1-6
TGTGCCACCAGCAGAGCCGGGACAGATTCACCCCTCCACTTT
CATSRAGTDSPLHF
>.|TRBV20-1|.|TRBJ1-1
TGCAGTGCTAGTAATAGCGCTGAAGCTTTCTTT
CSASNSAEAFF
>.|TRBV7-9|.|TRBJ2-7
TGTGCCAGCAGCCCCCCCGGGAGTAGCGACGAGCAGTACTTC
CASSPPGSSDEQYF
>.|TRBV29-1|TRBD1|TRBJ1-1
TGCAGCGGTGGACAGGGGGAGACTGAAGCTTTCTTT
CSGGQGETEAFF
>.|TRBV30|.|TRBJ1-2
TGTGCCTGGAGTTGGTCAGGGGATGGCTACACCTTC
CAWSWSGDGYTF
>.|TRBV18|.|TRBJ2-3
TGTGCCAGCTTGACTAGTAGGACAGATACGCAGTATTTT
CASLTSRTDTQYF
>.|TRBV5-1|.|TRBJ1-5
TGCGCCAGCAGCTTCGGGGGAATCAGCAATCAGCCCCAGCATTTT
CASSFGGISNQPQHF
>.|TRBV2|.|TRBJ2-5
TGTGCCAGCAGTGAATCGGGAATCACGGGGGAGACCCAGTACTTC
CASSESGITGETQYF
>.|TRBV3-1/TRBV3-2|.|TRBJ2-3
TGTGCCAGCAGCGAATACAGGGAAACAGATACGCAGTATTTT
CASSEYRETDTQYF
>.|TRBV7-3|TRBD1|TRBJ2-1
TGTGCCAGCAGTCCTGGGGGACAGTTCTCCTACAATGAGCAGTTCTTC
CASSPGGQFSYNEQFF
>.|TRBV19|TRBD1|TRBJ2-2
TGTGCCAGTAGGTGGGGACAGTCGAACACCGGGGAGCTGTTTTTT
CASRWGQSNTGELFF
>.|TRBV5-4|.|TRBJ2-1
TGTGCCAGCAGCTTGGAAGGGGAAGGGCAGTTCTTC
CASSLEGEGQFF
>.|TRBV7-3|.|TRBJ2-3
TGTGCCAGCAGCTCAACCGGGACTCCCAGCACAGATACGCAGTATTTT
CASSSTGTPSTDTQYF
>.|TRBV13|TRBD2|TRBJ2-7
TGTGCCAGCAGCCTATCAAGCGGGGTAATTAGGTACGAGCAGTACTTC
CASSLSSGVIRYEQYF
>.|TRBV10-1|.|TRBJ1-3
TGCGCCAGCAGTGAGAGCGGCAGCTCTGGAAACACCATATATTTT
CASSESGSSGNTIYF
>.|TRBV6-5|.|TRBJ1-2
TGTGCCAGCAGGACAAACAGGAGAGACTATGGCTACACCTTC
CASRTNRRDYGYTF
>.|TRBV11-2|.|TRBJ2-2
TGTGCCAGCAGCGGAGGGCGGGGCGGGAACACCGGGGAGCTGTTTTTT
CASSGGRGGNTGELFF
>once|TRBV10-1|.|TRBJ1-5
TGCGCCTTACAGACAGGAGGTCAGCCCCAGCATTTT
CALQTGGQPQHF
>once|TRBV2|TRBD1|TRBJ1-1
TGTGCCAGCAGTGAAGCCCCTCGGACAGGTGAAGCTTTCTTT
CASSEAPRTGEAFF
>.|TRBV18|.|TRBJ1-1
TGTGCCAGCTCACCGGCGGAATCGAGTACTGAAGCTTTCTTT
CASSPAESSTEAFF
>few|TRBV29-1|.|TRBJ2-1
TGCAGCTTTATGAGTGCCGGGAATGAGCAGTTCTTC
CSFMSAGNEQFF
>.|TRBV6-1|TRBD2|TRBJ2-3
TGTGCCAGCAGTGAAGCGACGGCTAGCGGGGCAGATACGCAGTATTTT
CASSEATASGADTQYF
>few|TRBV13|TRBD1|TRBJ2-7
TGTGCCAGCAGCCCGGACAGGGTCGGGGAGCAGTACTTC
CASSPDRVGEQYF
>.|TRBV5-1|TRBD1|TRBJ1-4
TGCGCCAGCAGCTACGGACAGGGGGCAGAAAAACTGTTTTTT
CASSYGQGAEKLFF
>once|TRBV21-1|.|TRBJ2-3
TGTGCCAGCAGCAACGAGGCCCATAGCACAGATACGCAGTATTTT
CASSNEAHSTDTQYF
>once|TRBV27|.|TRBJ1-5
TGTGCCAGCAGTCTATCAGCAAATCAGCCCCAGCATTTT
CASSLSANQPQHF
>once|TRBV25-1|TRBD1|TRBJ1-6
TGTGCCAGCGATCCGACAGGGGGAAGCTCACCCCTCCACTTT
CASDPTGGSSPLHF
>few|TRBV10-3|.|TRBJ2-7
TGTGCCATCAGTGGGCCCCCCTCTTACGAGCAGTACTTC
CAISGPPSYEQYF
>.|TRBV4-1|TRBD1|TRBJ2-5
TGCGCCAGCAGCCCACAGGGGGTCTGGGAGACCCAGTACTTC
CASSPQGVWETQYF